This TCR beta chain was identified in a study of T cells after posttransplantation cyclophosphamide. Control samples came 1 year after myeloablative marrow transplants with methotrexate plus calcineurin inhibitor. CDR3 length: 17 amino acids. In germline, CDR1 is SNHLY, CDR2 FYNNEI. The V and J ends lost 2 bases and 1 base respectively, with 15 bases between them. Here immunoSEQ multiplex PCR was the method, and the copy in TCRdb shows in-frame clones only, minus some. The sample holds 9,000 to 10,000 clones; 88% are singletons and the top ten take about 27%. The material was PBMCs, obtained after an allogeneic stem cell transplant with a calcineurin inhibitor and methotrexate. V gene TRBV2 combines with J gene TRBJ2-4; a weak D match, TRBD1 (6 bases). This TCR was recovered from a male patient aged 25-45 years who received an allogeneic stem cell transplant from an unrelated donor, was CMV-positive, and had no GVHD. The T cells may partly be graft donor cells. The CDR3 reads CASSEWGGGAAKNIQYF. The CDR3 region has the DNA TGTGCCAGCAGTGAATGGGGTGGGGGCGCTGCCAAAAACATTCAGTACTTC.